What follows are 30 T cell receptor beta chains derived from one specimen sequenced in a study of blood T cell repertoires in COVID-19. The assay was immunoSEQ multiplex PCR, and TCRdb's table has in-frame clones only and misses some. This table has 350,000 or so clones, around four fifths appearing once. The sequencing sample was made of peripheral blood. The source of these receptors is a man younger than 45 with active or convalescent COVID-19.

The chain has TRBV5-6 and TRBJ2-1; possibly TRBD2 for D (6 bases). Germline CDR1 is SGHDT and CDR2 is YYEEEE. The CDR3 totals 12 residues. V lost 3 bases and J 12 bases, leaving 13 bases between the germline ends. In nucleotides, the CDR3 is TGTGCCAGCAGCTCCCCGGCGGGATGGCAGTTCTTC. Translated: CASSSPAGWQFF.

CDR3 sequence reads: CASSPQGYEQYF. The CDR3 nucleotides are TGTGCCAGCAGCCCCCAGGGTTACGAGCAGTACTTC. The chain has TRBV11-3 and TRBJ2-7; tentative D call: TRBD1 (5 bases). In germline, CDR1 is SGHNT, CDR2 YENEEA. CDR3 length: 12 residues. V was clipped by 5 bases and J by 4 bases, with 9 bases between them. Variable domain in full (rest from reference TRBV11-3 and TRBJ2-7): EAGVVQSPRYKIIEKKQPVAFWCNPISGHNTLYWYLQNLGQGPELLIRYENEEAVDDSQLPKDRFSAERLKGVDSTLKIQPAELGDSAVYLCASSPQGYEQYFGPGTRLTVT.

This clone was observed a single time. The CDR3: CASCRDSSYTF. The CDR3 coding sequence is TGTGCCTCCTGCCGGGACAGTAGCTACACCTTC. The gene calls are TRBV30 and TRBJ1-2; 7 bases match TRBD1. The length of the CDR3 is 11 residues. Trimming at V came to 7 bases and at J to 9 bases, leaving 8 bases not matched to a gene. CDR1 is GTSNPN, CDR2 SVGIG, per germline (reference sequence).

DNA for the CDR3: TGTGCCAGCAGTTACTCGACAACCGATAACTATGGCTACACCTTC. Amino acids: CASSYSTTDNYGYTF. The chain uses TRBV6-6 and TRBJ1-2; D remains ambiguous. Germline V gives CDR1 MNHNY, CDR2 SVGAGI (reference sequence). This CDR3 is built from 15 residues. Trimming removed 0 bases from V and 1 base from J, with 9 bases in between.

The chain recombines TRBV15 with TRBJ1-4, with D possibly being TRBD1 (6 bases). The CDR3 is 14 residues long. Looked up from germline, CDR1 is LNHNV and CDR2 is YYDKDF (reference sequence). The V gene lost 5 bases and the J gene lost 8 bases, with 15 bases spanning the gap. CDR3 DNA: TGTGCCACCAGCTTGGGGGCGCAAGGGGAAAAACTGTTTTTT. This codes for CATSLGAQGEKLFF.

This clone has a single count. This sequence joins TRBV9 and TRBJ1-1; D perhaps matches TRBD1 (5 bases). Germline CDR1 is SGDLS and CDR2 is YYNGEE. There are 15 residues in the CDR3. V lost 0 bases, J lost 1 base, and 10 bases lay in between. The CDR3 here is CASSVGAGWNTEAFF. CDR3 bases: TGTGCCAGCAGCGTAGGTGCAGGGTGGAACACTGAAGCTTTCTTT.

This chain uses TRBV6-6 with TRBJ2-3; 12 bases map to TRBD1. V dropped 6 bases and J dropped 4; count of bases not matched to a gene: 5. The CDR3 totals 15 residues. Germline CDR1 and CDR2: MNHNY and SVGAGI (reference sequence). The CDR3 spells CASRGQGATADTQYF. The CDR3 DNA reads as TGTGCCAGCAGGGGACAGGGGGCGACCGCAGATACGCAGTATTTT.

The CDR3 bases are TGTGCCAGCAGTGAAGGGAGGGACGAGCAGTACTTC. It is translated as CASSEGRDEQYF. The chain uses TRBV6-1 and TRBJ2-7, with a possible D match to TRBD2 (6 bases). Germline loops: CDR1 MNHNS, CDR2 SASEGT. Trimming stripped 1 base from V and 5 bases from J, with 6 bases between. The CDR3 loop spans 12 amino acids.

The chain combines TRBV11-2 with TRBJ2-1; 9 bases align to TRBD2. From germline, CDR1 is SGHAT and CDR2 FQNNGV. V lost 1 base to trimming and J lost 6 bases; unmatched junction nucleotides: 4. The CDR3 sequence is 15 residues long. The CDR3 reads CASSLAGLAFNEQFF. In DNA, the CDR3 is TGTGCCAGCAGCTTAGCGGGACTAGCCTTCAATGAGCAGTTCTTC.

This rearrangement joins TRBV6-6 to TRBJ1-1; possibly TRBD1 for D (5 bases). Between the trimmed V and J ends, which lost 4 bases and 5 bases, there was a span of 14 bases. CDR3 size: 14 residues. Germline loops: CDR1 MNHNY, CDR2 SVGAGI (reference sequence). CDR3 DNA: TGTGCCAGCAGTTCCGCGGGGGAGGGAACTGAAGCTTTCTTT. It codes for CASSSAGEGTEAFF.

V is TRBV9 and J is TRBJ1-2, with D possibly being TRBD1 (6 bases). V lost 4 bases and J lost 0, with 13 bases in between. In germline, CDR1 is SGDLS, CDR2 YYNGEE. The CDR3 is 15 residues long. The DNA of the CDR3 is TGTGCCAGCAGCAAAAACAGGGAGTCTAACTATGGCTACACCTTC. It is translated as CASSKNRESNYGYTF.

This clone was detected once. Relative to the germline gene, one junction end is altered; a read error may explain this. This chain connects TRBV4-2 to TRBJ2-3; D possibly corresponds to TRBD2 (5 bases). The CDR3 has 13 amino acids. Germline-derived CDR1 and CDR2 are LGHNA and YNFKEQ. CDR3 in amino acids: CASSQASIDTQYF. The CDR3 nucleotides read TGTGCCAGCAGCCAGGCTAGCATAGATACGCAGTATTTT.

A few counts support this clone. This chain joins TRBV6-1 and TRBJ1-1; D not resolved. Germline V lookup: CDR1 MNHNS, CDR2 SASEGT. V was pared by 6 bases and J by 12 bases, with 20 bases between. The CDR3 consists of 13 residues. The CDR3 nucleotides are TGTGCCAGCAGCCAAAACGAAGCCTATCAAACTTTCTTT. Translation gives CASSQNEAYQTFF.

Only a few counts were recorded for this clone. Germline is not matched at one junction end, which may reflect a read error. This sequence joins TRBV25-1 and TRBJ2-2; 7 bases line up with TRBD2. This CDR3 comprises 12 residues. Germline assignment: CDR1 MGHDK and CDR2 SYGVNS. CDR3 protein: CASSEVAGRAIF. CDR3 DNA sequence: TGTGCCAGCAGTGAAGTGGCAGGGAGGGCGATTTTT.

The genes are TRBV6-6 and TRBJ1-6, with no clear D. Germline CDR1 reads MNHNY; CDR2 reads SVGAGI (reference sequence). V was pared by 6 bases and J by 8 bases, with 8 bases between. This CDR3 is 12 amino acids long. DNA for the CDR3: TGTGCCAGCAGGCGACCGGATTCACCCCTCCACTTT. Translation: CASRRPDSPLHF.

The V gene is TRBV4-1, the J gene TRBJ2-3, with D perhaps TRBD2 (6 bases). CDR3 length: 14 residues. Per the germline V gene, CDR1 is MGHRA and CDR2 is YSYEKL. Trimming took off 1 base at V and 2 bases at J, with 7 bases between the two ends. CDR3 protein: CASSQGRDTDTQYF. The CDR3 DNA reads TGCGCCAGCAGCCAAGGGAGGGACACAGATACGCAGTATTTT.

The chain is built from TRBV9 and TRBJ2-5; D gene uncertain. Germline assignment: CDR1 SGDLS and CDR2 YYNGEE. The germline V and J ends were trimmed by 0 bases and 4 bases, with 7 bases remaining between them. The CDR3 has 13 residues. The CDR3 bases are TGTGCCAGCAGCGTAGAAGCAGGAGAGACCCAGTACTTC. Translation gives CASSVEAGETQYF.

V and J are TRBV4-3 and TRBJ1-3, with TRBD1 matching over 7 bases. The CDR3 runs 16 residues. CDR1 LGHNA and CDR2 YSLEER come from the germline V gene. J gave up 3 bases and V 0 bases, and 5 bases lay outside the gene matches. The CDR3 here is CASSQDRRGHGNTIYF. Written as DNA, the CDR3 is TGCGCCAGCAGCCAAGATCGTAGGGGGCATGGAAACACCATATATTTT.

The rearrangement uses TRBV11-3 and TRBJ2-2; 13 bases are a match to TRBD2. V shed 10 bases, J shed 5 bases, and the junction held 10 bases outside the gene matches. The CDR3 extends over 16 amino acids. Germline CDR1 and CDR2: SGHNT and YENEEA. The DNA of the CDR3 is TGTGCCACTAGGAGGACTAGCGGGGGTATTACCGGGGAGCTGTTTTTT. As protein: CATRRTSGGITGELFF.

CDR3 DNA sequence: TGTGCCAGCGTTAACCGACAGGGGGCTGGGGATGAGCAGTTCTTC. This translates into CASVNRQGAGDEQFF. The rearrangement links TRBV7-2 to TRBJ2-1; 10 bases are a match to TRBD1. Germline V lookup: CDR1 SGHTA, CDR2 FQGNSA. With V trimmed by 8 bases and J by 8 bases, 12 bases remained unmatched. This CDR3 has 15 amino acids.

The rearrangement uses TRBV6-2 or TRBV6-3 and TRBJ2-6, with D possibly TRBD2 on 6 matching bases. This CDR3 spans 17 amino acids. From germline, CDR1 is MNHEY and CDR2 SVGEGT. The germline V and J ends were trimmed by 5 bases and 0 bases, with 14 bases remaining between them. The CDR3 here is CASSTPGGSSGANVLTF. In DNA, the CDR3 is TGTGCCAGCAGTACCCCCGGAGGGAGCTCTGGGGCCAACGTCCTGACTTTC.

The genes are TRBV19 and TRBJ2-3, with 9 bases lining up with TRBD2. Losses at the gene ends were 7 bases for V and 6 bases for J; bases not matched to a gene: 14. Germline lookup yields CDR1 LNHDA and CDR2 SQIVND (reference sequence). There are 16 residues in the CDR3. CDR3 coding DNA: TGTGCCAGTACCTCCTCGGGCGGGAGGGCTGGCGATACGCAGTATTTT. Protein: CASTSSGGRAGDTQYF.

The CDR3 sequence: CASSFDRVRNSPLHF. The CDR3 coding sequence is TGTGCCAGCAGCTTCGACAGGGTGAGGAATTCACCCCTCCACTTT. This chain uses TRBV7-2 with TRBJ1-6; 7 nucleotides line up with TRBD1. With 3 bases clipped from V and 7 bases from J, the junction kept 6 bases outside the gene matches. Looked up from germline, CDR1 is SGHTA and CDR2 is FQGNSA. This CDR3 is 15 amino acids long.

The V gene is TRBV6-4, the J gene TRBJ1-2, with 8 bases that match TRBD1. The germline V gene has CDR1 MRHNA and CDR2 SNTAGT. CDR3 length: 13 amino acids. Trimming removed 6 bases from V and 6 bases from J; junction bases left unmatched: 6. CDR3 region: CASRQTGEDGYTF. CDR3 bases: TGTGCCAGCAGACAGACAGGGGAGGATGGCTACACCTTC.

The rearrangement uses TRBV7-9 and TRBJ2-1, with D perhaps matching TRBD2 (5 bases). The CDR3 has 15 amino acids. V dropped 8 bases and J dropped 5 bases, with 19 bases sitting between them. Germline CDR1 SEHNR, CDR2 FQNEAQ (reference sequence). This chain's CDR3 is CASPQAGGIDNEQFF. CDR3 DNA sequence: TGTGCCAGCCCCCAGGCGGGCGGAATAGACAATGAGCAGTTCTTC.

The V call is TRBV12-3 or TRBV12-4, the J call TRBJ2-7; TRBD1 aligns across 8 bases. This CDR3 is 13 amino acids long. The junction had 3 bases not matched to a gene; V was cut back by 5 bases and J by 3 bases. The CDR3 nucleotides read TGTGCCAGCAGTCATGGACAGGGCTACGAGCAGTACTTC. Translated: CASSHGQGYEQYF.

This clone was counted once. The CDR3 loop reads CASSLFSYSNSGNTIYF. CDR3 nucleotide sequence: TGTGCCAGCAGCTTATTTTCGTACAGTAACTCTGGAAACACCATATATTTT. This chain joins TRBV11-3 and TRBJ1-3; D unresolved. There are 17 residues in the CDR3. Germline CDR1 SGHNT, CDR2 YENEEA. Trimming took off 2 bases at V and 0 bases at J, with 14 bases between the two ends.

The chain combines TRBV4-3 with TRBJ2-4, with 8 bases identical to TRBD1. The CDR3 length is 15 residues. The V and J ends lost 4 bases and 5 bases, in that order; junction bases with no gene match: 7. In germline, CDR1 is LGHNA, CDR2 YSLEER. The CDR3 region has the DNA TGCGCCAGCAGCCCCAAAACAGGGGGGCAAAACATTCAGTACTTC. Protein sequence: CASSPKTGGQNIQYF.

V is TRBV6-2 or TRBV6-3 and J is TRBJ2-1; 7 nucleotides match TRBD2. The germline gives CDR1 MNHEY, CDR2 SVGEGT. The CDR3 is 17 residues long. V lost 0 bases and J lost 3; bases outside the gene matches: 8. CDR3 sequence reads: CASSYSPPSGIYNEQFF. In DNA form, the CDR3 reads TGTGCCAGCAGTTACTCACCCCCCAGCGGGATCTACAATGAGCAGTTCTTC.

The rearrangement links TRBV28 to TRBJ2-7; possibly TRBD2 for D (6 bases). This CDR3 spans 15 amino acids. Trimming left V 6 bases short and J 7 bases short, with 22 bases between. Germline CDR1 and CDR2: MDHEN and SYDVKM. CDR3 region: CASSHPGTAEGEQYF. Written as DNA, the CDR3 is TGTGCCAGCAGCCACCCGGGGACGGCGGAGGGTGAGCAGTACTTC.